These 31 T cell receptor beta chains originate from one sample sequenced in a study of blood T cell repertoires in COVID-19. Sequencing used immunoSEQ multiplex PCR; TCRdb keeps in-frame clones, though not all of them. The data contain approximately 100,000 clones, 65% to 90% of them seen just once; the ten biggest clones take up 11%. The sequenced material came from peripheral blood. Receptor source: a man between 65 and 85 years old with active or convalescent COVID-19.

The rearrangement joins TRBV6-1 to TRBJ1-6; TRBD1 matches at 7 bases. Germline trimming cut 1 base from V and 9 bases from J; bases unmatched to any gene: 9. The CDR3 sequence is 16 residues long. Germline CDR1 reads MNHNS; CDR2 reads SASEGT. In nucleotides, the CDR3 is TGTGCCAGCAGTGAAGTTGGGACAGCTTTGGGTTCACCCCTCCACTTT. Translation gives CASSEVGTALGSPLHF.

The J gene is TRBJ1-4, the V gene TRBV7-6; no reliable D call. Germline assignment: CDR1 SGHVS and CDR2 FNYEAQ. CDR3 size: 15 residues. V was pared by 5 bases and J by 0 bases, with 10 bases between. For the CDR3, the DNA is TGTGCCAGCAGCCGAGGCCATTCAACTAATGAAAAACTGTTTTTT. Protein sequence: CASSRGHSTNEKLFF.

This clone was seen only a few times. The chain couples TRBV10-3 to TRBJ2-5; possible D gene TRBD1, 6 bases. CDR3 length: 14 residues. CDR1 and CDR2 (germline): ENHRY, SYGVKD. Trimming removed 3 bases from V and 4 bases from J, with 12 bases in between. CDR3 bases: TGTGCCATCAGTGAAAGGACAGAGGGAGAGACCCAGTACTTC. The encoded protein is CAISERTEGETQYF.

This sequence joins TRBV19 and TRBJ1-5; 8 nucleotides align to TRBD1. Germline assignment: CDR1 LNHDA and CDR2 SQIVND (reference sequence). The CDR3 has 14 amino acids. V was clipped by 7 bases and J by 6 bases; unmatched bases: 8. The CDR3 reads CASKDDQGAQPQHF. The CDR3 DNA is TGTGCCAGTAAAGATGACCAGGGGGCTCAGCCCCAGCATTTT.

The V and J genes are TRBV27 and TRBJ2-7; 10 bases are a match to TRBD2. The CDR3 has 13 residues. Trimming removed 6 bases from V and 5 bases from J; junction bases left unmatched: 4. In germline, CDR1 is MNHEY, CDR2 SMNVEV (reference sequence). The CDR3 DNA reads TGTGCCAGCAGAAAGCGGGGGGGCCACGAGCAGTACTTC. Its protein product is CASRKRGGHEQYF.

The rearrangement uses TRBV11-2 and TRBJ1-1, with D maybe TRBD1 (5 bases). The CDR3 length is 13 residues. Germline values: CDR1 SGHAT, CDR2 FQNNGV. With 7 bases removed from V and 6 bases from J, the gap between germline ends came to 15 bases. The CDR3 here is CASKAGGFAEAFF. The CDR3 DNA follows: TGTGCCAGCAAGGCCGGGGGTTTTGCTGAAGCTTTCTTT.

The chain links TRBV2 to TRBJ1-4; a weak D match, TRBD1 (6 bases). The CDR3 length is 16 residues. V lost 8 bases and J 7 bases, leaving 23 bases between the germline ends. Per the germline V gene, CDR1 is SNHLY and CDR2 is FYNNEI. The DNA of the CDR3 is TGTGCCAGCGCCAACCCGGGACAACAATTGGGTGAAAAACTGTTTTTT. The encoded protein is CASANPGQQLGEKLFF.

The J gene is TRBJ1-2, the V gene TRBV5-5, with 7 bases identical to TRBD1. The V gene end was trimmed by 0 bases and the J gene end by 2 bases; junction bases not matched to a gene: 10. The CDR3 consists of 17 residues. Germline values: CDR1 SGHKS, CDR2 YYEKEE (reference sequence). CDR3 region: CASSLAGTATSNYGYTF. The CDR3 DNA is TGTGCCAGCAGCTTGGCCGGGACAGCTACTTCGAACTATGGCTACACCTTC.

This chain links TRBV5-6 with TRBJ1-1; D is unresolved. The germline V gene has CDR1 SGHDT and CDR2 YYEEEE. Trimming cost V 2 bases and J 7 bases, with 15 bases left between them. CDR3 length: 14 residues. The CDR3 DNA reads TGTGCCAGCAGCTTATCATACGTTCGGAGTGAAGCTTTCTTT. Translated, it gives CASSLSYVRSEAFF.

The CDR3 DNA reads TGTGCCAGCACAAGGACAGGGGGCGCGGGGGACACTGAAGCTTTCTTT. Its translation: CASTRTGGAGDTEAFF. V and J are TRBV11-2 and TRBJ1-1; 11 nucleotides line up with TRBD1. The V and J ends lost 7 bases and 3 bases, in that order; junction bases with no gene match: 10. CDR3 length: 16 amino acids. CDR1 is SGHAT and CDR2 is FQNNGV in the germline V gene.

The chain employs TRBV2 and TRBJ1-2, with D possibly TRBD1 on 6 matching bases. The germline V and J ends were trimmed by 5 bases and 6 bases, with 13 bases remaining between them. CDR1 is SNHLY, CDR2 FYNNEI, per germline. The CDR3 is made up of 13 amino acids. This chain's CDR3 is CASSHPTGNGYTF. CDR3 nucleotide sequence: TGTGCCAGCAGTCACCCGACAGGAAATGGCTACACCTTC.

The rearrangement joins TRBV30 to TRBJ1-2; D may be TRBD1 (6 bases). This CDR3 is 12 amino acids long. V shed 3 bases and J shed 4 bases, with 9 bases lying between them. Germline V gives CDR1 GTSNPN, CDR2 SVGIG (reference sequence). Written as DNA, the CDR3 is TGTGCCTGGAGCGGACAGTTCTATGGCTACACCTTC. Its protein product is CAWSGQFYGYTF. The whole variable domain, filled in from reference TRBV30 and TRBJ1-2, reads SQTIHQWPATLVQPVGSPLSLECTVEGTSNPNLYWYRQAAGRGLQLLFYSVGIGQISSEVPQNLSASRPQDRQFILSSKKLLLSDSGFYLCAWSGQFYGYTFGSGTRLTVV.

The chain uses TRBV5-5 and TRBJ1-3, with D possibly matching TRBD1 (6 bases). V shed 3 bases and J shed 3 bases, with 13 bases lying between them. The germline V gene encodes CDR1 SGHKS and CDR2 YYEKEE (reference sequence). There are 15 residues in the CDR3. CDR3 protein: CASSWPGQFGNTIYF. CDR3 in DNA: TGTGCCAGCAGCTGGCCGGGACAATTTGGAAACACCATATATTTT.

J is TRBJ1-5 and V is TRBV19, with TRBD1 identical over 9 bases. The germline gives CDR1 LNHDA, CDR2 SQIVND (reference sequence). The CDR3 runs 13 residues. V trimming: 5 bases; J trimming: 11 bases; junction bases outside the gene matches: 7. In DNA form, the CDR3 reads TGTGCCAGTAGTTACGACAGGGGGTTGGCCCAGCATTTT. Translating gives CASSYDRGLAQHF.

A single count supports this clone. The chain recombines TRBV2 with TRBJ2-7; 9 nucleotides line up with TRBD1. The CDR3 loop spans 13 amino acids. Germline trimming cut 4 bases from V and 4 bases from J; bases unmatched to any gene: 2. Germline V gene sequence: CDR1 SNHLY, CDR2 FYNNEI. The CDR3 DNA reads TGTGCCAGCAGTGGGGACAGGGCGTACGAGCAGTACTTC. This sequence encodes CASSGDRAYEQYF.

The chain links TRBV7-8 to TRBJ2-7, with D tentatively TRBD2 (5 bases). The germline V gene has CDR1 SGHVS and CDR2 FQNEAQ. CDR3 length: 15 residues. Between the trimmed V and J ends, which lost 3 bases and 6 bases, there was a span of 18 bases. The CDR3 coding sequence is TGTGCCAGCAGCTTTTCGGGCGCCGGAGAGGGCGAGCAGTACTTC. Encoded protein: CASSFSGAGEGEQYF.

The gene calls are TRBV30 and TRBJ2-7; TRBD2 matches at 7 bases. This CDR3 is 13 amino acids long. Germline loops: CDR1 GTSNPN, CDR2 SVGIG (reference sequence). The V gene end was trimmed by 5 bases and the J gene end by 3 bases; junction bases not matched to a gene: 7. CDR3 residues: CAWRRRGVYEQYF. In DNA form, the CDR3 reads TGTGCCTGGCGCCGCCGGGGGGTCTACGAGCAGTACTTC. The entire variable domain, with the rest obtained from reference TRBV30 and TRBJ2-7, is as follows: SQTIHQWPATLVQPVGSPLSLECTVEGTSNPNLYWYRQAAGRGLQLLFYSVGIGQISSEVPQNLSASRPQDRQFILSSKKLLLSDSGFYLCAWRRRGVYEQYFGPGTRLTVT.

This clone appeared a single time. CDR3 sequence (DNA): TGTGCCGAACAAAGGGGTTTCCAAGAGACCCAGTACTTC. It specifies CAEQRGFQETQYF. The genes are TRBV30 and TRBJ2-5; perhaps TRBD1 as D (5 bases). Trimming took 8 bases from V and 1 from J, leaving 14 bases between them. Germline V gene lookup returns CDR1 GTSNPN and CDR2 SVGIG (reference sequence). The CDR3 has 13 residues.

V is TRBV12-3 or TRBV12-4 and J is TRBJ1-6; D remains unclear. V dropped 3 bases and J dropped 12 bases, with 12 bases sitting between them. The CDR3 is 13 amino acids. The chain's CDR3 is CASSFQQQLPLHF. The CDR3 DNA sequence: TGTGCCAGCAGTTTTCAACAGCAACTACCCCTCCACTTT.

This rearrangement joins TRBV3-1 (or the pseudogene TRBV3-2) to TRBJ2-7; 8 bases are a match to TRBD2. The CDR3 sequence is 14 residues long. V dropped 7 bases and J dropped 3; count of bases not matched to a gene: 8. CDR1 is LGHDT, CDR2 YNNKEL, per germline (reference sequence). The DNA for the CDR3 is TGTGCCAGCACCCTGCGGGGGGCCAACTACGAGCAGTACTTC. Translation gives CASTLRGANYEQYF.

V is TRBV25-1 and J is TRBJ1-5; TRBD1 matches at 9 bases. V was pared by 6 bases and J by 6 bases, with 12 bases of the junction left unmatched. The CDR3 contains 16 residues. Germline CDR1 MGHDK, CDR2 SYGVNS. CDR3 nucleotide sequence: TGTGCCAGCAGAAATAACCGGGACAGGGAGGTTCAGCCCCAGCATTTT. Its protein is CASRNNRDREVQPQHF.

A few counts support this clone. This chain uses TRBV15 with TRBJ2-2, with D perhaps matching TRBD1 (6 bases). Per the germline V gene, CDR1 is LNHNV and CDR2 is YYDKDF (reference sequence). V was shortened by 1 base and J by 4 bases, with 16 bases between the two germline ends. The CDR3 covers 17 residues. CDR3 sequence reads: CATSRGLQGHITGELFF. The CDR3 DNA reads TGTGCCACCAGCAGAGGTCTTCAGGGACATATCACCGGGGAGCTGTTTTTT.

V usage is TRBV29-1 and J usage is TRBJ1-4; D not certain. CDR1 is SQVTM and CDR2 is ANQGSEA in the germline V gene. The CDR3 has 13 residues. With 5 bases removed from V and 3 bases from J, the gap between germline ends came to 10 bases. As DNA, the CDR3 is TGCAGCGTTTGGGCAGCGGCTAATGAAAAACTGTTTTTT. This gives the protein CSVWAAANEKLFF.

Details on this clone: The sample holds other DNA sequences that translate to the same CDR3. The chain uses TRBV10-1 and TRBJ2-1; 7 nucleotides line up with TRBD1. Trimming took 0 bases from V and 2 from J; bases not matched to a gene: 1. Germline V gene lookup returns CDR1 WNHNN and CDR2 SYGVQD (reference sequence). This CDR3 has 15 amino acids. This CDR3 is CASSESGTAYNEQFF. CDR3 nucleotides: TGCGCCAGCAGTGAGTCGGGGACAGCCTACAATGAGCAGTTCTTC.

The chain carries TRBV27 and TRBJ1-2, with D possibly being TRBD1 (6 bases). V was trimmed by 8 bases and J by 8 bases, leaving 18 bases between them. This CDR3 has 13 amino acids. Germline lookup yields CDR1 MNHEY and CDR2 SMNVEV (reference sequence). CDR3 coding DNA: TGTGCCAGCGGATTCACAGGGTCTGACGGCTACACCTTC. This sequence encodes CASGFTGSDGYTF.

CDR3 protein: CASSLEQGDYGYTF. The CDR3 DNA sequence: TGTGCCAGCAGCTTAGAACAGGGAGACTATGGCTACACCTTC. The rearrangement links TRBV5-5 to TRBJ1-2; TRBD1 might be the D (6 bases). The V end was cut by 2 bases, the J end by 3 bases, with 11 bases between. CDR3 length: 14 residues. In germline, CDR1 is SGHKS, CDR2 YYEKEE (reference sequence).

This sequence joins TRBV19 and TRBJ1-6, with D possibly matching TRBD1 (6 bases). Trimming took off 3 bases at V and 8 bases at J, with 14 bases between the two ends. CDR1 and CDR2 (germline): LNHDA, SQIVND (reference sequence). The CDR3 length is 15 residues. The CDR3 bases are TGTGCCAGTAGTATCCTTTCGGCAGGGGATTCACCCCTCCACTTT. This translates into CASSILSAGDSPLHF.

V and J are TRBV4-3 and TRBJ2-1, with D possibly matching TRBD2 (6 bases). Between the trimmed V and J ends, which lost 1 base and 6 bases, there was a span of 13 bases. This CDR3 spans 15 amino acids. Per germline, CDR1 LGHNA and CDR2 YSLEER. The CDR3 reads CASSQGPSVSNEQFF. CDR3 nucleotides: TGCGCCAGCAGCCAAGGTCCTAGCGTGTCCAATGAGCAGTTCTTC.

The chain recombines TRBV11-2 with TRBJ2-1, with 11 positions matching TRBD2. The junction had 15 bases not matched to a gene; V was cut back by 5 bases and J by 6 bases. The CDR3 is 18 residues long. The germline CDR1 and CDR2 sequences are SGHAT and FQNNGV. CDR3: CASSPPRRLAGGINEQFF. DNA of the CDR3: TGTGCCAGCAGCCCCCCGCGGCGGCTAGCGGGGGGTATCAATGAGCAGTTCTTC. The full variable domain, rest sourced from reference TRBV11-2 and TRBJ2-1, is EAGVAQSPRYKIIEKRQSVAFWCNPISGHATLYWYQQILGQGPKLLIQFQNNGVVDDSQLPKDRFSAERLKGVDSTLKIQPAKLEDSAVYLCASSPPRRLAGGINEQFFGPGTRLTVL.

The chain is built from TRBV7-9 and TRBJ1-2; 11 positions agree with TRBD1. Germline CDR1 SEHNR, CDR2 FQNEAQ (reference sequence). This CDR3 comprises 14 residues. V lost 5 bases and J lost 7; bases outside the gene matches: 6. CDR3 bases: TGTGCCAGCAGCCCCCTGGGACAGGGGGTTGGCTACACCTTC. As protein: CASSPLGQGVGYTF. Together with reference TRBV7-9 and TRBJ1-2, the CDR3 gives the full variable domain: DTGVSQNPRHKITKRGQNVTFRCDPISEHNRLYWYRQTLGQGPEFLTYFQNEAQLEKSRLLSDRFSAERPKGSFSTLEIQRTEQGDSAMYLCASSPLGQGVGYTFGSGTRLTVV.

The genes are TRBV5-5 and TRBJ2-7; 7 bases are a match to TRBD1. The CDR3 runs 15 residues. Germline CDR1 reads SGHKS; CDR2 reads YYEKEE (reference sequence). With 4 bases clipped from V and 2 bases from J, the junction kept 9 bases outside the gene matches. The CDR3 DNA sequence: TGTGCCAGCAGCAGCAGGGGGAACCCTACCTACGAGCAGTACTTC. Protein sequence: CASSSRGNPTYEQYF. The whole variable domain, filled in from reference TRBV5-5 and TRBJ2-7, reads DAGVTQSPTHLIKTRGQQVTLRCSPISGHKSVSWYQQVLGQGPQFIFQYYEKEERGRGNFPDRFSARQFPNYSSELNVNALLLGDSALYLCASSSRGNPTYEQYFGPGTRLTVT.